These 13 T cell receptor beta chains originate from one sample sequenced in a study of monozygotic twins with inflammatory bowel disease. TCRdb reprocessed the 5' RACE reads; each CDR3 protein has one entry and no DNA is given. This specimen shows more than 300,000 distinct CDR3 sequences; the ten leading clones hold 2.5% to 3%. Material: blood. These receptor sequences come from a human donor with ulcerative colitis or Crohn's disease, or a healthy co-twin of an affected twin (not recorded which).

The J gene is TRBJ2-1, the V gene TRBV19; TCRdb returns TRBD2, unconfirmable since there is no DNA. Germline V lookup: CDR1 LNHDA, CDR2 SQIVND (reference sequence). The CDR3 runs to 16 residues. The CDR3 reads CASSIVSGGISNEQFF.

The CDR3 loop reads CASSPGSAGQPQHF. The genes are TRBV5-1 and TRBJ1-5. The CDR3 extends over 14 amino acids. Germline assignment: CDR1 SGHRS and CDR2 YFSETQ.

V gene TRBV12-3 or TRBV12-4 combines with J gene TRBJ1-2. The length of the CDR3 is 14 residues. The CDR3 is CASSSPPDLDSYTF.

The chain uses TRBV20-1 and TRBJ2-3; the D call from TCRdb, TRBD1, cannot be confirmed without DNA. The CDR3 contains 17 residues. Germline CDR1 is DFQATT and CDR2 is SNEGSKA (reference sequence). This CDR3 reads CSARLLGTGGAWDTQYF.

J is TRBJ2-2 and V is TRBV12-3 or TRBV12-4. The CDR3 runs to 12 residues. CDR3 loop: CASSKGTGELFF.

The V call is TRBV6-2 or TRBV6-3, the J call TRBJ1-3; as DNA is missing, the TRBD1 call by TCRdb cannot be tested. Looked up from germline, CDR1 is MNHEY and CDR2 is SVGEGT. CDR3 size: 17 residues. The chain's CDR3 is CASSYRTGPSSGNTIYF.

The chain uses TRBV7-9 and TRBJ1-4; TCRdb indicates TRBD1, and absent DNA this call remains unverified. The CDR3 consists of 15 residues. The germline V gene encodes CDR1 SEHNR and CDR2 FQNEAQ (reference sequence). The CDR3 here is CASSLAGGGNEKLFF. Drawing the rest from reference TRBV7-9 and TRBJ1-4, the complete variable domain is DTGVSQNPRHKITKRGQNVTFRCDPISEHNRLYWYRQTLGQGPEFLTYFQNEAQLEKSRLLSDRFSAERPKGSFSTLEIQRTEQGDSAMYLCASSLAGGGNEKLFFGSGTQLSVL.

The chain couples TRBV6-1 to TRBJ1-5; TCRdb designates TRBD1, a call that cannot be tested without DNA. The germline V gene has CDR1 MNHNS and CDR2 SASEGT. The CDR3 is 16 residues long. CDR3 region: CASSAAPRTGYQPQHF.

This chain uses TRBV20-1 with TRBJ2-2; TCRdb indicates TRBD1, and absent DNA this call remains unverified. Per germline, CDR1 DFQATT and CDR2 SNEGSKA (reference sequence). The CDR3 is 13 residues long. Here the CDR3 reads CSAWGAGTGELFF.

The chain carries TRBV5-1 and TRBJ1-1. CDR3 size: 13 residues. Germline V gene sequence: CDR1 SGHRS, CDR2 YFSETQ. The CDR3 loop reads CASSTDRTTEAFF.

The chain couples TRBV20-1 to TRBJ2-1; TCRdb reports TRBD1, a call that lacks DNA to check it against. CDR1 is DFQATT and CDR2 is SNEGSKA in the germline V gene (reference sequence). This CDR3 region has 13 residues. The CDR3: CSARALEYNEQFF.

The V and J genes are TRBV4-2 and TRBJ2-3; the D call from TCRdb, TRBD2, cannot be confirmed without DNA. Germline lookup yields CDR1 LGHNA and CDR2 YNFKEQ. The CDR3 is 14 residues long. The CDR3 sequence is CASSTGLLTDTQNF.

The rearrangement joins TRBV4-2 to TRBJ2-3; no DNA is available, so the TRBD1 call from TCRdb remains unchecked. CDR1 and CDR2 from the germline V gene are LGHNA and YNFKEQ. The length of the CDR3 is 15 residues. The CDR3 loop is CASSPGDREADTQYF.